One sample yielded the 24 T cell receptor beta chains listed below, sequenced in a study of cytomegalovirus exposure and HLA in healthy donors. The study ran its PCR with 60 Vbeta and 13 Jbeta primers. Assay: immunoSEQ multiplex PCR; the TCRdb copy retains only in-frame clones and omits some. The repertoire has around 100,000 clones, around three quarters of them found once; the top ten carry 5% to 6.5%. Sequencing input: PBMCs. The source of these receptors is a woman under 30 in good health and CMV-seropositive.

V usage is TRBV11-1 and J usage is TRBJ2-2; 11 bases agree with TRBD2. Germline CDR1 and CDR2: SGHAT and FQDESV (reference sequence). There are 16 residues in the CDR3. With 5 bases clipped from V and 2 bases from J, the junction kept 4 bases outside the gene matches. The CDR3 sequence: CASSQTSGANTGELFF. The CDR3 nucleotides are TGTGCCAGCAGCCAGACTAGCGGGGCCAACACCGGGGAGCTGTTTTTT.

This clone has just a few counts. For the CDR3, the DNA is TGTGCCAGCAGCGTGGACAGCTTGGAGACCCAGTACTTC. This sequence encodes CASSVDSLETQYF. The chain combines TRBV11-2 with TRBJ2-5, with D tentatively TRBD1 (6 bases). This CDR3 region has 13 residues. V lost 5 bases and J lost 5, with 12 bases in between. Germline loops: CDR1 SGHAT, CDR2 FQNNGV. The variable domain in full, completed from reference TRBV11-2 and TRBJ2-5, reads EAGVAQSPRYKIIEKRQSVAFWCNPISGHATLYWYQQILGQGPKLLIQFQNNGVVDDSQLPKDRFSAERLKGVDSTLKIQPAKLEDSAVYLCASSVDSLETQYFGPGTRLLVL.

This clone was observed a handful of times. The rearrangement uses TRBV6-5 and TRBJ2-7, with D hard to call. Germline assignment: CDR1 MNHEY and CDR2 SVGAGI. V was pared by 7 bases and J by 5 bases, with 9 bases between. CDR3 size: 11 residues. In nucleotides, the CDR3 is TGTGCCAGCACCTGGTTAGACGAGCAGTACTTC. This encodes CASTWLDEQYF.

V gene TRBV19 combines with J gene TRBJ1-5; D gene unclear. This CDR3 contains 17 residues. With 3 bases removed from V and 0 bases from J, the gap between germline ends came to 15 bases. Germline V gene data show CDR1 as LNHDA and CDR2 as SQIVND (reference sequence). In DNA, the CDR3 is TGTGCCAGTAGTATGGATGTAGGGAGGTATAGCAATCAGCCCCAGCATTTT. It encodes CASSMDVGRYSNQPQHF.

The chain recombines TRBV28 with TRBJ1-5; weak D call: TRBD1 (5 bases). From germline, CDR1 is MDHEN and CDR2 SYDVKM. V was cut by 2 bases and J by 4 bases, with 12 bases left in between. CDR3 length: 15 amino acids. The CDR3, as DNA: TGTGCCAGCAGTTTAGAGTCCGGGGGTAATCAGCCCCAGCATTTT. This encodes CASSLESGGNQPQHF.

The chain is built from TRBV15 and TRBJ1-4; no reliable D call. Trimming removed 4 bases from V and 8 bases from J, with 11 bases in between. The CDR3 is 13 residues long. Germline V CDR1 and CDR2: LNHNV, YYDKDF (reference sequence). CDR3 nucleotides: TGTGCCACCAGCACAGATCGAGGGGAAAAACTGTTTTTT. It encodes CATSTDRGEKLFF.

The gene calls are TRBV25-1 and TRBJ2-5; the D gene is possibly TRBD1 (6 bases). Germline CDR1 is MGHDK and CDR2 is SYGVNS. V lost 5 bases to trimming and J lost 3 bases, with 13 bases between them. This CDR3 has 14 residues. CDR3 DNA: TGTGCCAGCAGTTTCCGGACAGAAAAAGAGACCCAGTACTTC. Its protein is CASSFRTEKETQYF.

V usage is TRBV2 and J usage is TRBJ2-5; D possibly corresponds to TRBD1 (6 bases). The V gene lost 8 bases and the J gene lost 5 bases, with 24 bases spanning the gap. CDR1 and CDR2 from the germline V gene are SNHLY and FYNNEI. This CDR3 comprises 16 residues. The CDR3 nucleotides read TGTGCCAGCTCCTGGACAGAAGTTGAAGTTAGGGAGACCCAGTACTTC. Protein product: CASSWTEVEVRETQYF.

V usage is TRBV28 and J usage is TRBJ1-6, with 7 bases fitting TRBD1. This CDR3 contains 15 residues. The trim removed 8 bases at V and 7 bases at J, leaving 11 bases unmatched. CDR1 and CDR2 from the germline V gene are MDHEN and SYDVKM. Here the CDR3 DNA reads TGTGCCAGCTACTCCAGGACAGGCTCCAATTCACCCCTCCACTTT. The encoded protein is CASYSRTGSNSPLHF.

The gene calls are TRBV11-2 and TRBJ2-3, with 7 positions matching TRBD2. The ends lost 0 bases at V and 1 base at J; junction bases unmatched: 4. The CDR3 sequence is 16 residues long. Germline assignment: CDR1 SGHAT and CDR2 FQNNGV. The CDR3 coding sequence is TGTGCCAGCAGCTTAGACGGCGGGAGCGGCACAGATACGCAGTATTTT. Translating it yields CASSLDGGSGTDTQYF.

This chain joins TRBV27 and TRBJ2-7; tentatively, D is TRBD2 (6 bases). CDR1 is MNHEY and CDR2 is SMNVEV in the germline V gene (reference sequence). The V gene lost 0 bases and the J gene lost 4 bases, with 13 bases spanning the gap. The CDR3 runs to 15 residues. CDR3 DNA: TGTGCCAGCAGTTTATCGCGGCTCGGGGGTTACGAGCAGTACTTC. Amino acid sequence: CASSLSRLGGYEQYF.

This chain uses TRBV13 with TRBJ2-5; tentatively, D is TRBD1 (5 bases). The CDR3 totals 14 residues. CDR1 and CDR2 from the germline V gene are PRHDT and FYEKMQ (reference sequence). The V end lost 5 bases, the J end lost 1 base, and 11 bases lay between the germline ends. CDR3 nucleotide sequence: TGTGCCAGCAGCCGAGGACACGGCCAAGAGACCCAGTACTTC. It translates to CASSRGHGQETQYF.

The chain recombines TRBV28 with TRBJ1-2, with D unresolved. V was trimmed by 1 base and J by 13 bases, leaving 10 bases between them. Per germline, CDR1 MDHEN and CDR2 SYDVKM. This CDR3 contains 11 residues. The CDR3 loop is CASSLLREGTF. Written as DNA, the CDR3 is TGTGCCAGCAGTTTATTGAGGGAGGGCACCTTC.

The chain combines TRBV6-1 with TRBJ2-1; D possibly corresponds to TRBD2 (6 bases). CDR1 and CDR2 (germline): MNHNS, SASEGT. V was cut by 10 bases and J by 0 bases, with 16 bases left in between. This CDR3 comprises 15 residues. The DNA for the CDR3 is TGTGCCACCAGCTCTAGCGAACTCTCCTACAATGAGCAGTTCTTC. It yields the protein CATSSSELSYNEQFF.

The chain combines TRBV4-1 with TRBJ2-5; 7 bases are shared with TRBD2. The J call may be in error: the DNA end matches TRBJ2-7 better. CDR3 length: 15 amino acids. Germline V lookup: CDR1 MGHRA, CDR2 YSYEKL. DNA of the CDR3: TGCGCCAGCAGCCTAGGTGAGAGCGGGGATTACGAGCAGTACTTC. Translated, it gives CASSLGESGDYEQYF.

A single count supports this clone. J is TRBJ2-3 and V is TRBV5-6; the match to TRBD2 covers 11 bases. CDR1 SGHDT and CDR2 YYEEEE come from the germline V gene. The CDR3 totals 18 residues. With V trimmed by 1 base and J by 4 bases, 11 bases remained unmatched. In DNA, the CDR3 is TGTGCCAGCAGCTTGTTACTAGCGGGAGTAATTTTTCCAGATACGCAGTATTTT. Its translation: CASSLLLAGVIFPDTQYF.

V is TRBV4-1 and J is TRBJ2-7; 11 bases are a match to TRBD2. From germline, CDR1 is MGHRA and CDR2 YSYEKL. Trimming removed 4 bases from V and 5 bases from J; junction bases left unmatched: 1. The CDR3 has 13 amino acids. The DNA of the CDR3 is TGCGCCAGCAGCCTGACTAGCGGGAACGAGCAGTACTTC. It translates to CASSLTSGNEQYF.

As regards this clone: Other DNA sequences in the same sample also yield this CDR3. The rearrangement links TRBV7-9 to TRBJ2-2; 7 bases are shared with TRBD2. Losses at the gene ends were 1 base for V and 3 bases for J; bases not matched to a gene: 2. This CDR3 is 15 amino acids long. From germline, CDR1 is SEHNR and CDR2 FQNEAQ (reference sequence). The CDR3 region has the DNA TGTGCCAGCAGCTTAGTGGCGGGAGACACCGGGGAGCTGTTTTTT. Translation gives CASSLVAGDTGELFF.

The rearrangement uses TRBV6-5 and TRBJ2-7, with 9 nucleotides matching TRBD2. Germline-derived CDR1 and CDR2 are MNHEY and SVGAGI. This CDR3 contains 16 residues. J gave up 4 bases and V 0 bases, and 7 bases lay outside the gene matches. The CDR3 DNA reads TGTGCCAGCAGTTACTCGGCTAGCGGGACTAGATACGAGCAGTACTTC. Its translation: CASSYSASGTRYEQYF.

The chain employs TRBV9 and TRBJ2-1, with TRBD1 identical over 10 bases. Germline values: CDR1 SGDLS, CDR2 YYNGEE. V shed 2 bases, J shed 8 bases, and the junction held 10 bases outside the gene matches. The CDR3 spans 16 residues. This CDR3 reads CASSVAGTGVTHEQFF. Here the CDR3 DNA reads TGTGCCAGCAGCGTGGCCGGGACAGGGGTTACCCATGAGCAGTTCTTC.

This clone showed up just once. V is TRBV9 and J is TRBJ2-3; D is ambiguous. This CDR3 spans 13 amino acids. Germline V gene sequence: CDR1 SGDLS, CDR2 YYNGEE. V lost 0 bases to trimming and J lost 2 bases, with 4 bases between them. The DNA for the CDR3 is TGTGCCAGCAGCGTAGCCCTCACAGATACGCAGTATTTT. It encodes CASSVALTDTQYF. Filled out from reference TRBV9 and TRBJ2-3, the complete variable domain reads DSGVTQTPKHLITATGQRVTLRCSPRSGDLSVYWYQQSLDQGLQFLIQYYNGEERAKGNILERFSAQQFPDLHSELNLSSLELGDSALYFCASSVALTDTQYFGPGTRLTVL.

This chain links TRBV6-5 with TRBJ2-3, with a tentative D call TRBD1 (6 bases). Germline V gene data show CDR1 as MNHEY and CDR2 as SVGAGI. Trimming took 4 bases from V and 6 from J, leaving 11 bases between them. CDR3 size: 13 residues. The CDR3 DNA reads TGTGCCAGCAGTTCCCAGGGGTGGGATACGCAGTATTTT. Translated, it gives CASSSQGWDTQYF.

In DNA form, the CDR3 reads TGTGCCAGCAGTCAAGAGTTAGGGGGATTAGGGACCCAGTACTTC. Encoded protein: CASSQELGGLGTQYF. The chain recombines TRBV6-6 with TRBJ2-5, with D tentatively TRBD1 (6 bases). The CDR3 has 15 amino acids. V was shortened by 5 bases and J by 7 bases, with 20 bases between the two germline ends. From germline, CDR1 is MNHNY and CDR2 SVGAGI (reference sequence).

The CDR3 loop is CASGPGTANTEAFF. As DNA, the CDR3 is TGTGCTAGTGGTCCAGGGACAGCGAACACTGAAGCTTTCTTT. The gene calls are TRBV12-5 and TRBJ1-1; 7 positions agree with TRBD1. The V gene end was trimmed by 5 bases and the J gene end by 1 base; junction bases not matched to a gene: 4. CDR1 is LGHNT, CDR2 FRNRAP, per germline. The CDR3 is 14 residues long.